The following is a TCR beta chain sequence with its context. This clone's antigen is unknown. This may be a read error: a much more frequent sequence differs by one nucleotide. The CDR3 numbers 17 residues from cysteine through phenylalanine. The entry retains the CDR3 DNA only, 51 bases that are in frame from base 1. V is clipped by 11 bases and J by 0 bases, and the sequence between their germline boundaries is 25 bases long. For CDR1 and CDR2, the germline V gene (reference sequence) lists LNHDA and SQIVND. Stable Graves' hyperthyroidism was defined as the absence of progression to ophthalmopathy over 18 months of follow-up. Hyperthyroidism patients were aged 18 to 65 years and newly diagnosed, with disease duration of less than 2 months. Exclusion was applied to patients with uncontrolled infections, other autoimmune diseases, pregnancy or lactation. Diagnoses were established on the basis of clinical symptoms, serum thyroxine and TRAb, thyroid ultrasound, and orbital computed tomography. Total RNA was extracted using Trizol reagent, and RNA quality was assessed on an Agilent 2100 Bioanalyzer.

This sample stems from a study of T cells in Graves' hyperthyroidism and ophthalmopathy (dated by TCRdb to about 2019). Background on the whole study: TCR V-J signatures able to tell the groups apart were searched for in a discovery cohort of more than 90 patients, of whom fewer than 45 had Graves' ophthalmopathy and around 56 had stable Graves' hyperthyroidism. Thyroid tissue and blood T-cell repertoires from about six Graves' hyperthyroidism patients were also compared in the study. An independent validation cohort of about 20 hyperthyroidism patients and about 15 patients who later progressed to ophthalmopathy tested prospective prediction of ophthalmopathy. For training and testing, the 100 or so patients in the discovery cohort were randomly divided in a 7:3 ratio. TCR Vbeta CDR3 sequencing of fewer than 150 peripheral blood samples (over 40 ophthalmopathy, over 70 hyperthyroidism and roughly 17 progressor patients) is reported in the paper. After sampling, hyperthyroidism patients received methimazole starting at 30 mg daily, and ophthalmopathy patients received high-dose intravenous methylprednisolone.

TCR beta CDR3 regions were amplified from RNA transcripts. For the first round of RT-PCR on the TCR CDR3, the HTBI primer set was used together with the Qiagen OneStep RT-PCR kit. The libraries were constructed in a second round of multiplex PCR and then size-selected and purified. Paired-end sequencing of the libraries was performed with 100 bp reads on an Illumina HiSeq2000. For the original study's pipeline: SOAPnuke was used to process the raw data, removing reads that contained adapters or uncalled bases, had a mean Phred below 15, or lacked an exact match to the constant primer or identifier. COPE v1.2.5 was used to merge high-quality paired reads, and clonotypes were defined as unique nucleotide sequences. MiTCR v1.1 was used to align clonotypes to the IMGT TRBV, TRBD and TRBJ reference segments. Only V-J combinations with frequency above 0.0001, covering about 99% of repertoires, were analysed. The TCS score was defined as F50 (clonal expansion) divided by E x V (chaos), with BLOSUM62-based TCRdist calculated between CDR3 peptides within each V-J. Welch's t-statistics and random forest reduced some 510 V-J features to around 14, which were used in a naive Bayes classifier (R e1071). TCRdb cleaned the public reads at Q25 with fastp, built clones with MiXCR and kept in-frame beta chains. Identical CDR3 protein sequences are pooled into one entry, listed with their most common genes and DNA. TCRdb, rather than the study authors, made the V and J calls. This sample gives hundreds of thousands of distinct CDR3 sequences in total; roughly 46% of them show up just once. The ten largest clonotypes hold just over 8% of the sample.

Points the paper makes about the study in general: Sample size was not statistically predetermined, and blinding of investigators to group allocation was not performed. Blood samples also contained most of the expanded thyroid clonotypes (frequency above 0.001), which suggests that blood repertoires may reflect thyroid immune responses. A 13 V-J signature model separated ophthalmopathy from stable hyperthyroidism, with just over 85% sensitivity and roughly 82% specificity in cross-validation and 80%/75% in testing. In validation, progression to ophthalmopathy was predicted by the model with almost 71% sensitivity and nearly 75% specificity, a median of approximately 7.1 months before onset.

Material: peripheral blood or thyroid tissue (not recorded which). Recombination connected TRBV19 to TRBJ1-1; TRBD1 might be the D gene, on 6 matching bases. The TCR was taken from a woman between 18 and 29 years old with Graves' hyperthyroidism. Donor details come from another sample of the same person, matched by shared clones. DNA sequence: TGTGCCTGCAGCTTAGTTGGTCGGGGGCGAGTGAACACTGAAGCTTTCTTT. Its amino acids are CACSLVGRGRVNTEAFF.